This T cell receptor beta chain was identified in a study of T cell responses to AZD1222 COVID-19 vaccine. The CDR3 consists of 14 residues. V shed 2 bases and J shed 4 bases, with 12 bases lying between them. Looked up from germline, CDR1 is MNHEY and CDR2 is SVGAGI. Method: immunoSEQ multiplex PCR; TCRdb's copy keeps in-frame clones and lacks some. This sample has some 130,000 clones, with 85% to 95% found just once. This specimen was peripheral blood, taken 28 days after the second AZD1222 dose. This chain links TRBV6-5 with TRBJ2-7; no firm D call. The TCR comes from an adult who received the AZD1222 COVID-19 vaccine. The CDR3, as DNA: TGTGCCAGCAGTTACGTGTTTTCACGGTACGAGCAGTACTTC. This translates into CASSYVFSRYEQYF.